This T cell receptor beta chain was captured by sequencing in a study of cytomegalovirus exposure and HLA in healthy donors (dated 2017 in TCRdb). Background for the entire study: An earlier analysis of several hundred of the donors reported 276 Gb of sequence data and 117 million unique TCR beta sequences obtained from around 170 million T cells. About 300 gigabases of sequencing data and 70 million to 100 million unique TCR sequences were included in an early release covering around 600 HLA-typed donors. Of the approximately 370 genotyped donors, over 80% were placed in the genetic ancestry cluster associated with self-reported Caucasian donors. The study aimed to test whether signatures of past pathogen exposure could be identified by cataloging public T cell receptors. The study profiled the T cell repertoires of around 700 subjects by immunosequencing and related them to cytomegalovirus serostatus. Besides the first cohort of roughly 640 subjects, a separate validation cohort made up of 120 different subjects was used. To predict cytomegalovirus infection status, the study brought together high-throughput TCR immunosequencing, statistical association of individual TCRs with disease status, and machine learning. To study patterns of TCR occurrence, a later analysis re-analyzed previously published TCR beta repertoires from several hundred donors and added high-resolution HLA genotyping. The later analysis used no new phenotypic data to find candidate immune exposures, relying instead on TCR beta sequences and their occurrence across donors. To decide whether each TCR beta V gene segment behaved as functional or pseudogenic, an earlier analysis of some 580 of the donors relied on high-throughput TCR beta sequencing. Alongside the repertoire data, information on donor age, sex, ethnicity and CMV serostatus was compiled. Genome-wide SNP genotypes for about three fifths of the roughly 670 donors were used in a later genetic analysis, which treated that subset as a discovery cohort. All discovery cohort repertoires had been generated using a single sequencing platform. HLA typing included class I and class II loci at four-digit resolution. Typing coverage varied by locus: about 620-640 donors for A, B, C, DRB1 and DQB1; roughly 510 for DQA1; nearly 610 for DPA1; 400 to 480 for DPB1. Several DR-DQ haplotypes were treated as single units for association and clustering because of strong linkage in the cohort. Among a few hundred genotyped donors of the cohort, an average of 235,054 unique TCR beta nucleotide sequences were sequenced per donor, around 18% of them non-productive.

Study-level results and caveats: Compared with equally common non-associated chains, HLA-associated TCR beta chains in a later analysis were more clonally expanded and had lower generation probabilities. The authors suggested that the approach could potentially be extended to other disease states and immunological phenotypes. In an earlier analysis of about 550 of the donors, most TCR beta V segments were observed in productive rearrangements about 87% or about 30% of the time, broadly matching IMGT annotations. A further reported finding was that TCR beta sequences accurately predicted the HLA-A and HLA-B alleles for most subjects in the first cohort. HLA typing was unavailable for some donors at each locus, so association tests used only the typed subset. In a later genetic analysis, a missense DCLRE1C variant was associated with V-gene and J-gene trimming of TCR beta chains, and the association was replicated in an independent cohort. According to a later analysis, parvovirus B19, influenza, CMV and Epstein-Barr virus appeared linked to several top co-occurrence clusters. The sequencing pipeline was judged likely to have produced a cluster of highly shared sequence variants as a technical artifact. This cohort had only TCR beta chains sequenced, and the lack of alpha or paired-chain data limited which features could be detected. According to a later genetic analysis, donors in an Asian-associated ancestry cluster had fewer N-insertions in productive TCRs than the approximately 610-donor mean. A few of the identified cytomegalovirus-associated TCR beta chains were confirmed in vitro to be specific for cytomegalovirus antigens. Because counts were too low, 15 or so rarely observed V segments, including chromosome 9 orphons, were excluded from the earlier analysis of roughly 580 of the donors. A later analysis found that TCR association rates varied across HLA loci, with DRB1 alleles showing the most associated TCRs and HLA-C alleles the fewest. Most CMV-associated TCR beta chains appeared to be HLA-restricted in a later analysis, and the HLA associations seemed to be driven largely by CMV exposure. In the study, approximately 160 TCR beta chains were listed as associated with cytomegalovirus. In a later analysis, about 16,000 TCR beta sequences were associated with specific HLA alleles at a false discovery rate of 0.05. Correlated functional status among segregating V segments might reflect linkage disequilibrium, but an unknown experimental factor could not be ruled out. Cytomegalovirus status was reported to be diagnosed by the classifier with high specificity and sensitivity in both the original and validation cohorts. While some public TCRs were present in many individuals, most TCR sequences turned up only very rarely across donors. For the cohort, immune exposure information was limited to CMV serostatus. Strong co-occurrence of HLA alleles, especially DR and DQ, made assigning TCR associations to individual alleles difficult. Presence/absence analyses assumed roughly uniform sequencing depth across donors, an assumption that may not hold.

Libraries came from the immunoSEQ multiplex PCR assay. For the multiplex PCR, a mixture combining 60 forward primers for TCR Vbeta segments and 13 reverse primers for TCR Jbeta segments was used. Amplification of the CDR3 region of rearranged TCR beta genes was performed with a multiplex PCR assay on genomic DNA. Amplified TCR beta libraries were sequenced as 87-base-pair reads on the Illumina HiSeq System. The authors' pipeline ran thus. Across the 666 repertoires, a later analysis counted 80 million or so unique TCR beta chains, around 10 million of which were shared by at least two donors. Raw reads were error-corrected and collapsed into unique sequences by a nearest-neighbor algorithm in which closely related sequences were merged to remove PCR and sequencing errors. V, D and J gene segments were assigned by aligning CDR3 sequences to IMGT reference sequences. Each retained sequence needed at least a six-nucleotide match to both a V gene segment and a J gene segment. Rearrangements were classified as productive when the CDR3 lacked stop codons and remained in frame with V and J, and all other rearrangements were classified as non-productive. Following IMGT convention, CDR3 was defined as the stretch from the second conserved V-encoded cysteine up to the conserved J-encoded phenylalanine. In an earlier analysis of 587 of the donors, sequences lacking an unambiguous match to a single V gene segment were excluded. In an earlier analysis of several hundred of the donors, V segments were called functional above 56.7% productive rearrangements and were called segregating when the between-donor standard deviation exceeded 5%. A statistical classification framework was built to diagnose cytomegalovirus status from the catalog of TCR beta chain sequences. V and J gene assignment, in a later analysis, came from comparing TCR nucleotide sequences with IMGT/GENE-DB human TR gene sequences. The TCRdist pipeline was used in a later analysis to assign CDR3 sequences and most-parsimonious VDJ recombination scenarios. In a later analysis, every TCR beta chain was defined by the combination of its CDR3 amino acid sequence and its V-gene family, and reads without a unique V-gene family were dropped. To address suspected cross-contamination and a sequencing artifact, a later analysis removed a few hundred highly shared, low-generation-probability nucleotide sequences. In a later analysis, a clonal expansion index was calculated for each public chain from normalized within-repertoire ranks of inferred template counts. A later analysis computed generation probabilities with a VDJ recombination model fitted to out-of-frame rearrangements, and checked the results against IGoR. In a later analysis, TCR-TCR, TCR-HLA and TCR-CMV co-occurrence was scored with hypergeometric tests, and a repertoire-size bias correction was applied to TCR pairs. A later analysis estimated false discovery rates by permuting HLA or CMV assignments 20 times. In a later analysis, co-occurring TCRs were grouped using DBSCAN, with TCRdist sequence similarity added in when clustering inside HLA-allele-positive subsets. Repertoires with fewer than 30,000 or more than 120,000 public chains were left out of co-occurrence clustering, as were five repertoires with anomalous nucleotide sharing. Sourced from immuneACCESS, this table was stored by TCRdb with only in-frame sequences that have V and J called. A share of the clones is absent; for the studies checked, an unresolved V gene accounts for under half, and the remainder has no known explanation. The D gene and trimming were derived from the DNA, and the V and J assignments and clone size from that table. For this sample there are about 150,000 clones; roughly 9% appear just once. Over 6.5% of the sample belongs to the ten largest clones.

Comment on this clone: The antigen it binds to is not known. The input lacks base qualities; no much larger clone sits a single base away.

The cohort was made up of several hundred healthy bone marrow donors. At the time of sampling, every cohort member was nominally healthy, though immune exposures that went unrecorded were likely present. The donor tested CMV seropositive and was one of the 289 seropositive cohort members. Each donor provided a peripheral blood sample, and peripheral blood mononuclear cells were used for TCR beta sequencing. The Qiagen DNeasy Blood Extraction Kit was used to extract genomic DNA from the blood cell samples. Material: PBMCs. This TCR was recovered from a woman in her 40s in good health and CMV-seropositive.

In nucleotide form, the sequence is TGTGCCAGCAGCTTTGACAGGGGGTCGGATACGCAGTATTTT. This encodes CASSFDRGSDTQYF. The receptor chain draws on TRBV11-1 and TRBJ2-3; 9 junctional bases match TRBD1. V is cut back by 3 bases and J by 6 bases, with 4 bases in the junction unmatched. Including cysteine and phenylalanine, the CDR3 has 14 amino acids. Kept here is only the CDR3 DNA, which spans 42 bases and is read in frame from base 1. CDR1 and CDR2 were assigned from the germline V gene (reference sequence) as SGHAT and FQDESV.